This TCR beta chain was obtained from a study of T cell repertoires in cytomegalovirus infection. At the level of the study: Public TCR beta signatures indicated both CMV infection and matching HLA type. Overall study findings and caveats: People with CMV and the relevant HLA were identified by cumulative public TCR beta family frequency. Ex vivo responses were dominated by HLA-C-restricted CMV-specific TCR beta clonotypes.

The CDR3 sequence is 16 residues long. Germline V CDR1 and CDR2: LGHDT, YNNKEL (reference sequence). The junction had 9 bases not matched to a gene; V was cut back by 4 bases and J by 7 bases. TCRdb used MiXCR to reprocess the reads, holding one entry per CDR3 protein. The sample contains almost 550,000 distinct CDR3 sequences, 16% of which appear only once. This clonotype was seen only a few times. Its target is unknown. The chain uses TRBV3-1 and TRBJ2-1; 11 bases fit TRBD2. This TCR came from a human donor in good health (CMV status not recorded). Some clones in this sample may be carry-over from other donors' samples. Specimen: CD8+ T cells from PBMCs. The CDR3 DNA sequence: TGTGCCAGCAGCCCCGAACTAGCGGGAGCTAAGAATGAGCAGTTCTTC. This gives the protein CASSPELAGAKNEQFF.